Below are 29 T cell receptor beta chains sequenced from a single sample in a study of T cells in localized non-small cell lung cancer. Profiling relied on immunoSEQ multiplex PCR, and the TCRdb table lists in-frame clones only, not all of them. This table holds about 62,000 clones, roughly 79% found once. The sample in question was PBMCs, obtained before any cancer treatment. These receptors were obtained from a man aged 40-75 years with stage II lung adenocarcinoma.

The rearrangement joins TRBV11-3 to TRBJ2-5; TRBD1 agrees at 7 bases. The germline V gene encodes CDR1 SGHNT and CDR2 YENEEA. The V segment lost 4 bases and the J segment 5 bases; nucleotides outside the gene matches: 10. CDR3 length equals 15 residues. The CDR3 is CASSSTGVGTETQYF. The CDR3 DNA sequence: TGTGCCAGCAGCTCAACAGGGGTCGGCACGGAGACCCAGTACTTC.

This clone was counted between two and nine times. This chain uses TRBV19 with TRBJ1-5, with TRBD1 matching over 9 bases. This CDR3 region has 15 residues. Losses at the gene ends were 8 bases for V and 2 bases for J; bases not matched to a gene: 7. Germline V gene lookup returns CDR1 LNHDA and CDR2 SQIVND (reference sequence). CDR3 DNA: TGTGCCAGTGGGTCCGGGACAGGGCGCAATCAGCCCCAGCATTTT. Translation: CASGSGTGRNQPQHF.

The V gene is TRBV7-8, the J gene TRBJ2-5; tentative D call: TRBD2 (6 bases). The CDR3 runs to 16 residues. Deletions cut 5 bases from V and 6 bases from J, with 22 bases between. From germline, CDR1 is SGHVS and CDR2 FQNEAQ. CDR3 DNA sequence: TGTGCCAGCAGCCCCCGTCTAGCGTTTGGACGAAAGACCCAGTACTTC. This translates into CASSPRLAFGRKTQYF.

The V gene is TRBV5-1, the J gene TRBJ2-1, with 11 bases fitting TRBD2. CDR1 and CDR2 from the germline V gene are SGHRS and YFSETQ. The CDR3 is 18 residues long. Unmatched junction bases numbered 13, after V lost 0 bases and J lost 8 bases. The CDR3 coding sequence is TGCGCCAGCAGCTTGGCCGCGGCTAGCGGGAGGAGGGCGGATGAGCAGTTCTTC. Its protein product is CASSLAAASGRRADEQFF.

The chain carries TRBV6-5 and TRBJ2-7, with D possibly TRBD1 on 6 matching bases. Trimming removed 6 bases from V and 1 base from J, with 16 bases in between. CDR3 length: 15 amino acids. CDR1 and CDR2 from the germline V gene are MNHEY and SVGAGI. CDR3 sequence (DNA): TGTGCCAGCAGCGGACAGCTCCAATCGTCCTACGAGCAGTACTTC. Protein product: CASSGQLQSSYEQYF.

In this sample, this clone turned up once. The rearrangement uses TRBV7-9 and TRBJ2-7, with 7 bases aligning to TRBD1. V gave up 2 bases and J gave up 2 bases; unmatched junction bases: 12. The V gene's germline CDR1 is SEHNR and CDR2 FQNEAQ (reference sequence). CDR3 length equals 17 residues. The CDR3 sequence: CASSLLGGAVFPYEQYF. The CDR3 coding sequence is TGTGCCAGCAGCTTACTAGGGGGCGCGGTTTTCCCCTACGAGCAGTACTTC.

The chain joins TRBV30 to TRBJ2-7, with TRBD1 matching 7 bases. In germline, CDR1 is GTSNPN, CDR2 SVGIG (reference sequence). After removal of 4 bases from V and 0 bases from J, the junction contained 12 bases not matched to a gene. This CDR3 comprises 16 residues. The CDR3 spells CAWKGYSRDSSYEQYF. CDR3 nucleotide sequence: TGTGCCTGGAAAGGATATTCCCGGGACAGCTCCTACGAGCAGTACTTC.

The genes are TRBV19 and TRBJ1-5; 8 bases line up with TRBD1. The CDR3 has 17 residues. Germline assignment: CDR1 LNHDA and CDR2 SQIVND (reference sequence). V trimming: 2 bases; J trimming: 3 bases; junction bases outside the gene matches: 9. For the CDR3, the DNA is TGTGCCAGTAGTATAATTCCCGACAGGGGACACAATCAGCCCCAGCATTTT. The encoded protein is CASSIIPDRGHNQPQHF.

The chain is built from TRBV30 and TRBJ2-2; 9 positions agree with TRBD1. This CDR3 is built from 14 residues. Germline V gene sequence: CDR1 GTSNPN, CDR2 SVGIG (reference sequence). With V trimmed by 8 bases and J by 4 bases, 8 bases remained unmatched. DNA for the CDR3: TGTGCCGGGGGGACAGGGACGACCACCGGGGAGCTGTTTTTT. Translation: CAGGTGTTTGELFF.

The chain links TRBV11-3 to TRBJ2-3; TRBD2 matches at 8 bases. V gave up 1 base and J gave up 6 bases; unmatched junction bases: 0. In germline, CDR1 is SGHNT, CDR2 YENEEA. The CDR3 loop spans 13 amino acids. CDR3 nucleotides: TGTGCCAGCAGCTTAGGACTAGCGGATACGCAGTATTTT. Amino acid sequence: CASSLGLADTQYF.

This clone has just one count. This sequence joins TRBV6-5 and TRBJ2-1, with 7 nucleotides matching TRBD2. The V segment lost 2 bases and the J segment 3 bases; nucleotides outside the gene matches: 4. The CDR3 sequence is 15 residues long. Germline values: CDR1 MNHEY, CDR2 SVGAGI. The CDR3 protein is CASSYGGRVYNEQFF. In nucleotides, the CDR3 is TGTGCCAGCAGTTACGGCGGGAGAGTCTACAATGAGCAGTTCTTC.

The chain employs TRBV11-3 and TRBJ2-1; D is ambiguous. CDR1 is SGHNT, CDR2 YENEEA, per germline. Trimming left V 0 bases short and J 0 bases short, with 12 bases between. The CDR3 length is 17 residues. The CDR3 loop is CASSLDGPSSSYNEQFF. CDR3 DNA: TGTGCCAGCAGCTTAGATGGCCCGTCGAGCTCCTACAATGAGCAGTTCTTC.

This clone was counted only a few times. J is TRBJ1-5 and V is TRBV11-3; D call uncertain. V shed 5 bases and J shed 7 bases, with 12 bases lying between them. CDR3 length: 13 residues. Germline lookup yields CDR1 SGHNT and CDR2 YENEEA. The CDR3, as DNA: TGTGCCAGCAGCCTATCCCGAGGGCAGCCCCAGCATTTT. This translates into CASSLSRGQPQHF.

The rearrangement joins TRBV6-5 to TRBJ1-1; the match to TRBD1 covers 9 bases. CDR1 and CDR2 from the germline V gene are MNHEY and SVGAGI. The ends lost 6 bases at V and 4 bases at J; junction bases unmatched: 9. The CDR3 is 15 amino acids. The CDR3 spells CASRLLDRGGTEAFF. CDR3 nucleotides: TGTGCCAGCAGGCTTTTGGACAGGGGAGGCACTGAAGCTTTCTTT.

The J gene is TRBJ2-1, the V gene TRBV4-1; the match to TRBD2 covers 13 bases. Germline CDR1 is MGHRA and CDR2 is YSYEKL. The CDR3 is 17 amino acids. J was trimmed by 2 bases and V by 1 base; bases with no gene match: 2. The CDR3 loop reads CASSQGLAGGPYNEQFF. CDR3 nucleotides: TGCGCCAGCAGCCAAGGACTAGCGGGAGGACCCTACAATGAGCAGTTCTTC.

The rearrangement uses TRBV6-6 and TRBJ2-3, with 7 bases identical to TRBD2. Germline lookup yields CDR1 MNHNY and CDR2 SVGAGI (reference sequence). This CDR3 comprises 15 residues. Trimming removed 2 bases from V and 4 bases from J; junction bases left unmatched: 6. The chain's CDR3 is CASSYGGREADTQYF. The CDR3 region has the DNA TGTGCCAGCAGTTACGGGGGGAGGGAGGCAGATACGCAGTATTTT.

Only a few counts were recorded for this clone. The chain combines TRBV19 with TRBJ2-7; 7 bases are shared with TRBD2. The CDR3 runs to 14 residues. Germline V gene lookup returns CDR1 LNHDA and CDR2 SQIVND (reference sequence). Unmatched junction bases numbered 2, after V lost 0 bases and J lost 3 bases. The CDR3 protein is CASSIDGRRYEQYF. The DNA of the CDR3 is TGTGCCAGTAGTATAGACGGGAGGCGCTACGAGCAGTACTTC.

V usage is TRBV5-1 and J usage is TRBJ2-3, with 9 bases lining up with TRBD1. Looked up from germline, CDR1 is SGHRS and CDR2 is YFSETQ. The ends lost 2 bases at V and 6 bases at J; junction bases unmatched: 13. The CDR3 contains 17 residues. CDR3 in amino acids: CASSLFSGQGPRDTQYF. The CDR3 DNA reads as TGCGCCAGCAGCTTATTTTCGGGACAGGGACCTAGGGATACGCAGTATTTT.

This clone was counted only a few times. The chain recombines TRBV6-1 with TRBJ2-7; D unresolved. The CDR3 is 16 amino acids. Per germline, CDR1 MNHNS and CDR2 SASEGT. The germline V and J ends were trimmed by 0 bases and 2 bases, with 14 bases remaining between them. CDR3 DNA sequence: TGTGCCAGCAGTGAAGCGCTTGGTGACTCAGCCTACGAGCAGTACTTC. It specifies CASSEALGDSAYEQYF.

In its sample, this clone was seen once. The chain has TRBV18 and TRBJ1-4; D perhaps matches TRBD1 (5 bases). Germline assignment: CDR1 KGHSH and CDR2 LQKENI. The V gene lost 8 bases and the J gene lost 8 bases, with 21 bases spanning the gap. This CDR3 has 15 residues. The CDR3 nucleotides read TGTGCCAGCGGACCAGGGACGGGACGCGGGGAAAAACTGTTTTTT. The encoded protein is CASGPGTGRGEKLFF.

The sample holds a few counts of this clone. CDR3 bases: TGCGCCAGCATCCCTAGGGTAGCGGGAGCTTACTACGAGCAGTACTTC. The encoded protein is CASIPRVAGAYYEQYF. The genes are TRBV23-1 and TRBJ2-7; 9 nucleotides line up with TRBD2. TRBV23-1 is flagged as an ORF with uncertain function. The CDR3 extends over 16 amino acids. V dropped 7 bases and J dropped 3; count of bases not matched to a gene: 13.

V usage is TRBV27 and J usage is TRBJ1-1, with D possibly matching TRBD1 (5 bases). There are 17 residues in the CDR3. Per germline, CDR1 MNHEY and CDR2 SMNVEV (reference sequence). The V and J ends lost 5 bases and 1 base respectively, with 20 bases between them. The CDR3 sequence is CASSPTGGGTANTEAFF. The CDR3 bases are TGTGCCAGCAGTCCAACGGGGGGAGGGACTGCGAACACTGAAGCTTTCTTT.

The rearrangement links TRBV9 to TRBJ2-3; the D gene is possibly TRBD2 (6 bases). V was cut by 0 bases and J by 2 bases, with 10 bases left in between. CDR3 length: 15 amino acids. Germline CDR1 is SGDLS and CDR2 is YYNGEE. In DNA form, the CDR3 reads TGTGCCAGCAGCGTAGACGGGAGTCTCACAGATACGCAGTATTTT. This sequence encodes CASSVDGSLTDTQYF.

This clone was counted only a few times. The chain combines TRBV30 with TRBJ1-1, with D possibly TRBD1 on 5 matching bases. Per germline, CDR1 GTSNPN and CDR2 SVGIG (reference sequence). V lost 4 bases and J lost 7, with 13 bases in between. This CDR3 is 12 amino acids long. The CDR3 DNA sequence: TGTGCCTGGACCCTGGGGCGGGGTGAAGCTTTCTTT. Amino acids: CAWTLGRGEAFF.

This sequence joins TRBV7-2 and TRBJ2-1, with 10 bases that match TRBD1. CDR3 length: 14 residues. V gave up 5 bases and J gave up 9 bases; unmatched junction bases: 7. Germline V gene lookup returns CDR1 SGHTA and CDR2 FQGNSA. In nucleotides, the CDR3 is TGTGCCAGCAGCCCCATGACAGGGGGCTCTGAGCAGTTCTTC. Protein: CASSPMTGGSEQFF.

The chain is built from TRBV5-1 and TRBJ1-1; D gene unclear. V dropped 0 bases and J dropped 1 base, with 10 bases sitting between them. Germline V gene data show CDR1 as SGHRS and CDR2 as YFSETQ. The CDR3 spans 15 residues. The CDR3 reads CASSLGPGRNTEAFF. Here the CDR3 DNA reads TGCGCCAGCAGCTTGGGCCCCGGGAGGAACACTGAAGCTTTCTTT. Based on the CDR3 plus reference TRBV5-1 and TRBJ1-1, the full variable domain is KAGVTQTPRYLIKTRGQQVTLSCSPISGHRSVSWYQQTPGQGLQFLFEYFSETQRNKGNFPGRFSGRQFSNSRSEMNVSTLELGDSALYLCASSLGPGRNTEAFFGQGTRLTVV.

This clone appeared a single time. This chain joins TRBV6-6 and TRBJ2-7, with 10 bases fitting TRBD1. After removal of 2 bases from V and 1 base from J, the junction contained 2 bases not matched to a gene. Germline CDR1 reads MNHNY; CDR2 reads SVGAGI (reference sequence). The CDR3 loop spans 15 amino acids. CDR3 sequence: CASSYRDRGSYEQYF. The CDR3 nucleotides read TGTGCCAGCAGTTACCGGGACAGGGGATCCTACGAGCAGTACTTC.

This chain joins TRBV6-5 and TRBJ1-2; TRBD1 might be the D (5 bases). The CDR3 extends over 16 amino acids. The V end was cut by 0 bases, the J end by 8 bases, with 19 bases between. Looked up from germline, CDR1 is MNHEY and CDR2 is SVGAGI. The CDR3 here is CASSYSKEGLRVGYTF. The CDR3 nucleotides are TGTGCCAGCAGTTACTCGAAGGAGGGACTCCGGGTCGGCTACACCTTC.

The rearrangement links TRBV21-1 to TRBJ1-6. TRBV21-1 is an annotated pseudogene. The CDR3 loop spans 17 amino acids. The CDR3 protein is CASRIWLHIHHNSPLHF. The DNA of the CDR3 is TGTGCCAGCAGGATTTGGCTACACATACATCATAATTCACCCCTCCACTTT.